The rows below give T cell receptor beta chains drawn from one sample of a study of blood T cell repertoires in COVID-19. Clones were sequenced by immunoSEQ multiplex PCR, and TCRdb holds only the in-frame ones, with some missing. The repertoire holds some 29,000 clones, with around 88% as singletons. Sequencing used peripheral blood. The receptors stem from a human donor in a cohort sampled during active COVID-19. Both conserved end residues are part of each CDR3. A D gene is named only where the DNA matches it firmly. The size entry is marked missing in some rows and otherwise reads once, few, many or a size class.

abundance: .; j_gene: TRBJ2-5; d_gene: TRBD1; v_gene: TRBV11-3; CDR3nt: TGTGCCAGCAGCTTAGAGAGCAGGGGGCAAGAGACCCAGTACTTC; CDR3aa: CASSLESRGQETQYF
abundance: .; j_gene: TRBJ2-1; d_gene: .; v_gene: TRBV2; CDR3nt: TGTGCCAGCAGTGATCAACTAGGTTTCTACAATGAGCAGTTCTTC; CDR3aa: CASSDQLGFYNEQFF
abundance: .; j_gene: TRBJ2-1; d_gene: TRBD2; v_gene: TRBV7-9; CDR3nt: TGTGCCAGCAGCTTAGCCCTAGCGGGGGTGGTAGATGAGCAGTTCTTC; CDR3aa: CASSLALAGVVDEQFF
abundance: .; j_gene: TRBJ2-7; d_gene: .; v_gene: TRBV1; CDR3nt: TGCACCAGCAGCCAAGATCAACACCTCTACGAGCAGTACTTC; CDR3aa: CTSSQDQHLYEQYF
abundance: .; j_gene: TRBJ1-1; d_gene: .; v_gene: TRBV29-1; CDR3nt: TGCAGCGCCCGTTATACTGCCGCTGAAGCTTTCTTT; CDR3aa: CSARYTAAEAFF
abundance: .; j_gene: TRBJ2-5; d_gene: .; v_gene: TRBV19; CDR3nt: TGTGCCAGTAGTATTTACCATTTACAGGGGACCCAGTACTTC; CDR3aa: CASSIYHLQGTQYF
abundance: .; j_gene: TRBJ1-2; d_gene: TRBD1; v_gene: TRBV6-5; CDR3nt: TGTGCCAGCAGATCAGGAGGGGGCGACTATGGCTACACCTTC; CDR3aa: CASRSGGGDYGYTF
abundance: few; j_gene: TRBJ1-6; d_gene: TRBD1; v_gene: TRBV29-1; CDR3nt: TGCAGCGTCACCGGGACAGGGGAAAATTCACCCCTCCACTTT; CDR3aa: CSVTGTGENSPLHF
abundance: .; j_gene: TRBJ1-2; d_gene: .; v_gene: TRBV28; CDR3nt: TGTGCCAGCAGCCCAGGGTACCATGGCTACACCTTC; CDR3aa: CASSPGYHGYTF
abundance: .; j_gene: TRBJ1-1; d_gene: .; v_gene: TRBV6-1; CDR3nt: TGTGCCAGCAGTGACGGAGGGGTAAGCACTGAAGCTTTCTTT; CDR3aa: CASSDGGVSTEAFF
abundance: .; j_gene: TRBJ2-2; d_gene: .; v_gene: TRBV2; CDR3nt: TGTGCCAGCAGTGATATAGTGGGGGAGCTGTTTTTT; CDR3aa: CASSDIVGELFF
abundance: .; j_gene: TRBJ1-1; d_gene: .; v_gene: TRBV18; CDR3nt: TGTGCCAGCTCACACGAGGGTCCTGAAGCTTTCTTT; CDR3aa: CASSHEGPEAFF
abundance: .; j_gene: TRBJ2-7; d_gene: TRBD1; v_gene: TRBV5-1; CDR3nt: TGCGCCAGCAAGGAGACAGGGCTGTACGAGCAGTACTTC; CDR3aa: CASKETGLYEQYF